This TCR beta chain was identified in a study of lymphopenia after photon versus proton radiotherapy. Study conclusions and caveats: Photon-treated patients lost naive T cells and TCR diversity; proton-treated stayed stable. After the lymphocyte nadir, photon-treated repertoires showed oligoclonal expansion, especially of CD8+ Temra cells.

Data came from immunoSEQ multiplex PCR; TCRdb stores just in-frame clones and leaves some out. The sample gives some 33,000 clones, about nine tenths of which show up once; roughly 6.2% is in the top ten. Remarks on this clone: Its antigen is not known.

The TCR was taken from a woman between 45 and 60 years old with pancreatic cancer. This material consisted of peripheral blood, taken from a patient treated with photon-based radiotherapy.

CDR3 DNA sequence: TGTGCCAGCAGCTTTTCCTTAGCGGGAGAGCAGTTCTTC. It yields the protein CASSFSLAGEQFF. The chain links TRBV13 to TRBJ2-1; 8 bases line up with TRBD2. The junction had 5 bases not matched to a gene; V was cut back by 3 bases and J by 10 bases. Germline assignment: CDR1 PRHDT and CDR2 FYEKMQ (reference sequence). This CDR3 has 13 amino acids.